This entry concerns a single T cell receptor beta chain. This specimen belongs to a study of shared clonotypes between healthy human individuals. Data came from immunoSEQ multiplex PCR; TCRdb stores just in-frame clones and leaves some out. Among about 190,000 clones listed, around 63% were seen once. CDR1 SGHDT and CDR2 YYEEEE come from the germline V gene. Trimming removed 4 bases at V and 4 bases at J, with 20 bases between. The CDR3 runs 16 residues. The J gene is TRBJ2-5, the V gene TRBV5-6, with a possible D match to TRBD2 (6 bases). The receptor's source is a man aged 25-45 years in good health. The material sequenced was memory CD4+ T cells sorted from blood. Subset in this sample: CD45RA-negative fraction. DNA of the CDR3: TGTGCCAGCAGCCCGCAACGACGGGTGGGGGGAGAGACCCAGTACTTC. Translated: CASSPQRRVGGETQYF.